These 14 T cell receptor beta chains were sequenced from one sample in a study of T cells in Graves' hyperthyroidism and ophthalmopathy. RNA transcripts provided the source from which TCR beta CDR3 regions were amplified. HTBI primers drove first-round RT-PCR of the TCR CDR3. TCRdb called the multiplex PCR reads again in MiXCR, with one record for every CDR3 protein. The sample carries hundreds of thousands of distinct CDR3 sequences, roughly 40% recorded once. Sample: blood. The source is a man aged 18 to 29 with Graves' hyperthyroidism.

This clonotype was observed a handful of times. The rearrangement links TRBV7-9 to TRBJ2-2, with TRBD2 matching over 13 bases. The ends lost 5 bases at V and 6 bases at J; junction bases unmatched: 3. This CDR3 region has 15 residues. The germline gives CDR1 SEHNR, CDR2 FQNEAQ (reference sequence). CDR3: CASSQTSGRPGELFF. CDR3 DNA: TGTGCCAGCAGCCAGACTAGCGGGAGGCCCGGGGAGCTGTTTTTT.

The V call is TRBV10-3, the J call TRBJ2-7; 9 bases are a match to TRBD1. This CDR3 contains 17 residues. V trimming: 3 bases; J trimming: 1 base; junction bases outside the gene matches: 10. The V gene's germline CDR1 is ENHRY and CDR2 SYGVKD. The CDR3 is CAISEGAGQGRSYEQYF. The CDR3 coding sequence is TGTGCCATCAGTGAAGGGGCGGGACAGGGAAGGTCCTACGAGCAGTACTTC.

This clonotype occurred a few times. The genes are TRBV12-3 or TRBV12-4 and TRBJ1-1, with D maybe TRBD1 (5 bases). The V end was cut by 0 bases, the J end by 8 bases, with 16 bases between. This CDR3 region has 15 residues. CDR3 loop: CASSLAHGTPVEAFF. The CDR3 DNA reads as TGTGCCAGCAGTTTAGCCCACGGGACGCCCGTCGAAGCTTTCTTT.

This clonotype was observed many times. The chain combines TRBV10-3 with TRBJ2-5; no reliable D call. Looked up from germline, CDR1 is ENHRY and CDR2 is SYGVKD. V was pared by 0 bases and J by 3 bases, with 5 bases between. The CDR3 sequence is 13 residues long. In DNA form, the CDR3 reads TGTGCCATCAGTGAGTCTGATAAAGAGACCCAGTACTTC. This sequence encodes CAISESDKETQYF.

The table lists this clonotype with many counts. The CDR3 protein is CASSVGPDNQPQHF. CDR3 nucleotide sequence: TGTGCCAGCAGCGTAGGACCGGACAATCAGCCCCAGCATTTT. The chain uses TRBV9 and TRBJ1-5, with D unresolved. The CDR3 sequence is 14 residues long. The ends were cut back, 0 bases at V and 3 bases at J, with 7 bases in the middle. Germline V gene sequence: CDR1 SGDLS, CDR2 YYNGEE.

This chain uses TRBV6-5 with TRBJ1-2; the D is unclear. The V gene lost 1 base and the J gene lost 5 bases, with 8 bases spanning the gap. There are 13 residues in the CDR3. CDR1 is MNHEY and CDR2 is SVGAGI in the germline V gene. CDR3 coding DNA: TGTGCCAGCAGTTACTGGCCAGAATATGGCTACACCTTC. This codes for CASSYWPEYGYTF.

This chain links TRBV10-3 with TRBJ2-5; D tentatively fits TRBD1 or TRBD2 (6 bases each). Germline assignment: CDR1 ENHRY and CDR2 SYGVKD. The CDR3 runs 15 residues. V shed 2 bases and J shed 4 bases, with 14 bases lying between them. Written as DNA, the CDR3 is TGTGCCATCAGTGAGCGTACAGGGAGGATAGAGACCCAGTACTTC. Protein sequence: CAISERTGRIETQYF.

This clonotype was observed at least ten times. The chain recombines TRBV5-5 with TRBJ2-5, with D hard to call. CDR1 is SGHKS, CDR2 YYEKEE, per germline (reference sequence). The CDR3 totals 14 residues. The V end was cut by 4 bases, the J end by 4 bases, with 14 bases between. The DNA for the CDR3 is TGTGCCAGCAGCCCTGTGGGGATAGGAGAGACCCAGTACTTC. Translation: CASSPVGIGETQYF.

A remark on this clonotype: A much larger clone lies one base from this, so it may be a read error. This sequence joins TRBV20-1 and TRBJ2-7; possible D gene TRBD2, 5 bases. Germline-derived CDR1 and CDR2 are DFQATT and SNEGSKA (reference sequence). The CDR3 consists of 14 residues. The CDR3 loop reads CSAEGGLLSYEKYF. CDR3 bases: TGCAGTGCCGAGGGCGGGCTGTTATCCTACGAGAAGTACTTC.

This clonotype was counted ten times or more. The chain couples TRBV9 to TRBJ2-5; 8 nucleotides line up with TRBD1. The CDR3 is 15 residues long. With 3 bases clipped from V and 2 bases from J, the junction kept 6 bases outside the gene matches. CDR1 is SGDLS, CDR2 YYNGEE, per germline. This CDR3 reads CASSAGDRGQETQYF. CDR3 sequence (DNA): TGTGCCAGCAGCGCGGGAGACAGGGGACAAGAGACCCAGTACTTC.

The table lists this clonotype with many counts. V is TRBV20-1 and J is TRBJ2-7, with 10 bases matching TRBD2. CDR3 length equals 13 residues. With V trimmed by 5 bases and J by 4 bases, 5 bases remained unmatched. The germline gives CDR1 DFQATT, CDR2 SNEGSKA (reference sequence). CDR3 nucleotide sequence: TGCAGTGCTCGGGGACTAGCGCTTTACGAGCAGTACTTC. Protein: CSARGLALYEQYF.

This clonotype occurred many times. The V gene is TRBV24-1, the J gene TRBJ1-2, with D uncertain. CDR3 length: 11 amino acids. Trimming removed 5 bases from V and 6 bases from J, with 6 bases in between. CDR1 is KGHDR, CDR2 SFDVKD, per germline. The chain's CDR3 is CATSAGDGYTF. The CDR3 region has the DNA TGTGCCACCAGTGCCGGGGATGGCTACACCTTC.

At least ten counts were recorded for this clonotype. CDR3 residues: CASWGQGSNSPLHF. Written as DNA, the CDR3 is TGTGCCAGCTGGGGACAGGGTAGCAATTCACCCCTCCACTTT. The V call is TRBV12-3 or TRBV12-4, the J call TRBJ1-6; 9 bases line up with TRBD1. The CDR3 consists of 14 residues. Trimming at V came to 8 bases and at J to 7 bases, leaving 6 bases not matched to a gene.

This clonotype was recorded at least ten times. V gene TRBV15 combines with J gene TRBJ2-7; TRBD2 is a possible D gene (5 bases). Germline V gene lookup returns CDR1 LNHNV and CDR2 YYDKDF (reference sequence). The CDR3 covers 13 residues. V shed 5 bases and J shed 2 bases, with 10 bases lying between them. The CDR3 DNA sequence: TGTGCCACCAGCCAAGCGGAGACCTACGAGCAGTACTTC. Translating it yields CATSQAETYEQYF.